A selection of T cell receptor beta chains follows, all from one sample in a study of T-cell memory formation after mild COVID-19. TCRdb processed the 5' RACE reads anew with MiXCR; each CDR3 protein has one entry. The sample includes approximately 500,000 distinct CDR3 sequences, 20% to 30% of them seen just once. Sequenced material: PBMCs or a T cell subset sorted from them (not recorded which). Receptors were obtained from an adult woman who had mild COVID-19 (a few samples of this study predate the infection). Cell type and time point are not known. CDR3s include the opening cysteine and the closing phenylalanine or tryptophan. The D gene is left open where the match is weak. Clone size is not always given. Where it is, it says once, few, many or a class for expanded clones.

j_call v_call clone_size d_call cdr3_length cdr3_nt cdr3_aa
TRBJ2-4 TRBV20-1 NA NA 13 TGCAGAGTGGCAGAAATTGCCAAAAACATTCAGTACTTC CRVAEIAKNIQYF
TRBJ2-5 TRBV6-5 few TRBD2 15 TGTGCCAGCAGTCCCCGGGTAGCGGGACAAGAGACCCAGTACTTC CASSPRVAGQETQYF
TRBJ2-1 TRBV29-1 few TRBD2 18 TGCAGCGTTGAAAATCGCGGGTGGCGGGAGTTCTCCTACAATGAGCAGTTCTTC CSVENRGWREFSYNEQFF
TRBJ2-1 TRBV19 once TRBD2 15 TGTGCCAGTAGTATAGGAGGGAGGGCCGGGGATGAGCAGTTCTTC CASSIGGRAGDEQFF
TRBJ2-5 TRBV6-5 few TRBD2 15 TGTGCCAGCAGTTTCCTAGCGGGGCCCCAAGAGACCCAGTACTTC CASSFLAGPQETQYF
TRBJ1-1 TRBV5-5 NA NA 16 TGTGCCAGCAGCTTGTTCCCTGACGGAGCCCACACTGAAGCTTTCTTT CASSLFPDGAHTEAFF
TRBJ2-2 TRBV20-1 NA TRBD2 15 TGCAGTGCTACCGGACTAGCGGGGAGAGGCCGGGAGCTGTTTTTT CSATGLAGRGRELFF
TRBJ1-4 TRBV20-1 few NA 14 TGCAGTGCTTTCCCCGGCGCAACTAATGAAAAACTGTTTTTT CSAFPGATNEKLFF
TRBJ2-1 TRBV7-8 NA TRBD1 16 TGTGCCAGCAGCTTATCCGGGACAGGGTGGTACAATGAGCAGTTCTTC CASSLSGTGWYNEQFF
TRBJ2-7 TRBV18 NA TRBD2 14 TGTGCCAGCTCCAGACTAGCGGGAGTTAACGAGCAGTACTTC CASSRLAGVNEQYF
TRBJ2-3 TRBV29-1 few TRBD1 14 TGCAGCACACGACAGGGGGCGAGAACAGATACGCAGTATTTT CSTRQGARTDTQYF
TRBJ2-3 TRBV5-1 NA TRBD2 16 TGCGCCAGCAGCTTGGAGATAGCGGGAGTCACAGATACGCAGTATTTT CASSLEIAGVTDTQYF
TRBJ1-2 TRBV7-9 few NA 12 TGTGCCAGCAGCTCGGCTCAGGGTAGCTACACCTTC CASSSAQGSYTF